This is a list of T cell receptor beta chains from one sample in a study of blood T cells in healthy people across ages. MiXCR, applied by TCRdb to the 5' RACE reads, yields one record per CDR3 protein. Among about 680,000 distinct CDR3 sequences, approximately 50% were seen once, and the ten largest hold under 35%. The sequencing sample was made of blood. The receptors come from a woman aged 55-70 years in good health. Both conserved end residues are part of each CDR3. Fields, in order: CDR3 length, D gene, V gene, clone size, J gene, CDR3 DNA, CDR3 protein. The D gene is left open where the match is weak. Size is stated for part of the rows, as once, few or many counts, or as a class when the clone is expanded.

length: 16; D: -; V: TRBV6-2/TRBV6-3; size: -; J: TRBJ1-6; DNA: TGTGCCAGCAGTACCCGGGACGGCAGGTGGAATTCACCCCCCCACTTT; CDR3: CASSTRDGRWNSPPHF
length: 17; D: TRBD2; V: TRBV28; size: -; J: TRBJ2-3; DNA: TGTGCCAGCAGTTCTTATAGGGGACTAGCGGACACAGATACGCAGTATTTT; CDR3: CASSSYRGLADTDTQYF
length: 15; D: -; V: TRBV7-2; size: once; J: TRBJ2-5; DNA: TGTGCCAGCAGCTTAACAGGGACACTCCGAGAGACCCAGTACTTC; CDR3: CASSLTGTLRETQYF
length: 14; D: -; V: TRBV29-1; size: -; J: TRBJ1-4; DNA: TGCAGCGCTGGGACCGGGGGGTTTAATGAAAAACTGTTTTTT; CDR3: CSAGTGGFNEKLFF
length: 14; D: TRBD1; V: TRBV29-1; size: few; J: TRBJ2-4; DNA: TGCAGCGTTGTGGGACAGGGAACCAAAAACATTCAGTACTTC; CDR3: CSVVGQGTKNIQYF
length: 14; D: -; V: TRBV5-1; size: -; J: TRBJ2-2; DNA: TGCGCCAGCAGCTACGAGGCGGGAACCGGGGAGCTGTTTTTT; CDR3: CASSYEAGTGELFF
length: 13; D: -; V: TRBV9; size: -; J: TRBJ1-1; DNA: TGTGCCAGCAGCGTAGGAAGGTGGACTGAAGCTTTCTTT; CDR3: CASSVGRWTEAFF
length: 14; D: TRBD1; V: TRBV10-3; size: -; J: TRBJ1-2; DNA: TGTGCCATCAGCCGGACAGGGGAGGCCGCTGGCTACACCTTC; CDR3: CAISRTGEAAGYTF
length: 17; D: TRBD2; V: TRBV28; size: -; J: TRBJ2-7; DNA: TGTGCCAGCAGTTTCCCACCCAGGGCTAGCGGGAGCTACGAGCAGTACTTC; CDR3: CASSFPPRASGSYEQYF
length: 13; D: -; V: TRBV4-3; size: -; J: TRBJ2-5; DNA: TGCGCCAGCAGCCAAGATCGGCAGGGTAATCGGTACTTC; CDR3: CASSQDRQGNRYF
length: 15; D: -; V: TRBV5-5; size: -; J: TRBJ2-6; DNA: TGTGCCAGCAGCGTCCAAAGACCTGGGGCCAACGTCCTGACTTTC; CDR3: CASSVQRPGANVLTF
length: 15; D: -; V: TRBV6-2/TRBV6-3; size: -; J: TRBJ2-7; DNA: TGTGCCAGCAGTTACTCGAGGCTAGCGACCTACGAGCAGTACTTC; CDR3: CASSYSRLATYEQYF
length: 15; D: -; V: TRBV6-5; size: -; J: TRBJ2-1; DNA: TGTGCCAGCAGTGGTCAGGGTTTAGGGTACAATGAGCAGTTCTTC; CDR3: CASSGQGLGYNEQFF
length: 17; D: TRBD1; V: TRBV27; size: -; J: TRBJ2-6; DNA: TGTGCCAGCAGTTTCGCCGGGACAGCCTCTGGGGCCAACGTCCTGACTTTC; CDR3: CASSFAGTASGANVLTF
length: 15; D: -; V: TRBV5-1; size: -; J: TRBJ1-1; DNA: TGCGCCAGCAGCTTGGCCCCGGGGAGTAACACTGAAGCTTTCTTT; CDR3: CASSLAPGSNTEAFF